A selection of T cell receptor beta chains follows, all from one sample in a study of blood T cells in healthy people across ages. TCRdb fed the 5' RACE reads into MiXCR, producing one record per CDR3 protein. The sample includes hundreds of thousands of distinct CDR3 sequences, 40% to 50% seen only once; the top ten take roughly 19%. The sequenced material came from blood. The receptors here all came from a man aged 55 to 69 in good health. Each CDR3 is given with its conserved first and last residue. D genes are given only for firm matches. Clone size is not always given. Where it is, it says once, few, many or a class for expanded clones.

TRBV7-2	.	TRBJ2-4	14	few	TGTGCCAGCAGCTTAAGGGACGGCAAAAACATTCAGTACTTC	CASSLRDGKNIQYF
TRBV18	.	TRBJ2-3	12	.	TGTGCCAGCTCCTCTGCCCTGCGTACGCAGTATTTT	CASSSALRTQYF
TRBV12-3/TRBV12-4	TRBD2	TRBJ2-1	19	few	TGTGCCAGCACTCCCCGGACTAGCGGGGGCTTCAGCTCCTACAATGAGCAGTTCTTC	CASTPRTSGGFSSYNEQFF
TRBV28	.	TRBJ1-2	15	.	TGTGCCAGCAGTTTACTTCAAACGAAAAACTATGGCTACACCTTC	CASSLLQTKNYGYTF
TRBV5-1	.	TRBJ2-6	15	.	TGCGCCAGCACCTCGGACGTCTCTGGGGCCAACGCCCTGACTTTC	CASTSDVSGANALTF
TRBV29-1	.	TRBJ1-2	11	many	TGCAGCGTTGAGACAGCCTATGGCTACACCTTC	CSVETAYGYTF
TRBV7-2	.	TRBJ2-3	15	.	TGTGCCAGCAGCCAGGACGCCCTTTCCACAGATACGCAGTATTTT	CASSQDALSTDTQYF
TRBV7-2	TRBD2	TRBJ2-3	15	.	TGTGCCAGCAGCCCGGAGCGGGGGGCCGTAGATGCGCAGTATTTT	CASSPERGAVDAQYF
TRBV4-3	TRBD2	TRBJ2-2	19	once	TGCGCCAGCAGCCAAGATCGGCTGGCTAGCGGGGACAACACCGGGGAGCTGTTTTTT	CASSQDRLASGDNTGELFF
TRBV28	TRBD1	TRBJ1-5	15	.	TGTGCCAGCAGTGCCCAGGGGGCAAGCAATCAGCCCCAGCATTTT	CASSAQGASNQPQHF
TRBV29-1	.	TRBJ1-1	13	few	TGCAGCGTTGAGGAGGATAGGGGATGGGGGGCTTTCTTT	CSVEEDRGWGAFF
TRBV29-1	TRBD1	TRBJ2-5	13	.	TGCAGCGTTCGGACAGGGGGCTTCTGGGAGCAGTACTTC	CSVRTGGFWEQYF
TRBV20-1	TRBD1	TRBJ1-1	13	.	TGCAGTGCTAGAGAGGACAGGGTATCTGAAGCTTTCTTT	CSAREDRVSEAFF
TRBV6-2/TRBV6-3	.	TRBJ2-7	14	few	TGTGCCAGCAGTTACGGGTGGCTTGCCTACGAGCAGTACTTC	CASSYGWLAYEQYF
TRBV12-3/TRBV12-4	.	TRBJ1-1	14	many	TGTGCCAGCAGTTTAAAGTTGGTGAACACTGAAGCTTTCTTT	CASSLKLVNTEAFF
TRBV3-1	.	TRBJ2-2	16	once	TGTGCCAGCAGCCACACCGGGACTTCGAACACCGGGGAGCTGTTTTTT	CASSHTGTSNTGELFF
TRBV7-6	TRBD1	TRBJ2-7	15	.	TGTGCCAGCAGCTTAGGGACAGGGGGTATGCACGAGCAGTACTTC	CASSLGTGGMHEQYF
TRBV11-2	TRBD2	TRBJ2-7	15	.	TGTGCCAGCAGCTTAGACCTAGCGGGGGGCCGCGAGCAGTACTTC	CASSLDLAGGREQYF
TRBV3-1	.	TRBJ2-2	13	.	TGTGCCAGCAGTCCTTCGCGATTCGGGGAGCTGTTTTTT	CASSPSRFGELFF
TRBV20-1	TRBD1	TRBJ1-2	17	.	TGCAGTGCCGTTCGACGATCAACAGGGGGAGTTAGCTATGGCTACACCTTC	CSAVRRSTGGVSYGYTF
TRBV11-2	TRBD2	TRBJ2-1	15	.	TGTGCCAGCACCACGGGGGGCGGGGGGGTCGATGAGCAGTTCTTC	CASTTGGGGVDEQFF
TRBV11-3	TRBD1	TRBJ2-3	17	.	TGTGCCAGCACCTTTGGATCCGGGACAGGGGTCGCGTATACGCAGTATTTT	CASTFGSGTGVAYTQYF
TRBV20-1	.	TRBJ2-7	12	.	TGCAGTGCTAAGGAGGGCTCCTACGAGCAGTACTTC	CSAKEGSYEQYF
TRBV7-2	.	TRBJ2-5	14	.	TGTGCCAGCAGCCCTCCAGGACTTGGCAAGACCCAGTACTTC	CASSPPGLGKTQYF
TRBV20-1	.	TRBJ1-2	14	few	TGCAGTGCTAGAGAAGTCAGGCAGGTACGAGGCTACACCTTC	CSAREVRQVRGYTF
TRBV6-2/TRBV6-3	TRBD2	TRBJ2-7	16	once	TGTGCCAGCAGTACTCCGGGACTAAGCCCCGTGGGGGAGCAGTACTTC	CASSTPGLSPVGEQYF
TRBV24-1	TRBD2	TRBJ2-3	15	few	TGTGCCACCAGTGGGGTCCGGGAGGGCACAGATACGCAGTATTTT	CATSGVREGTDTQYF
TRBV7-2	.	TRBJ2-7	13	.	TGTGCCAGCAGCCCTGGACAGTATGGCGAGCAGTACTTC	CASSPGQYGEQYF
TRBV27	.	TRBJ2-7	14	.	TGTGCCAGCAGTTTATCGGGACACTCCTACGAGCAGTACTTC	CASSLSGHSYEQYF
TRBV4-3	.	TRBJ2-7	15	.	TGCGCCAGCGGCGAAACAGGTCAAAGCTCCTACGAGCAGTACTTC	CASGETGQSSYEQYF
TRBV6-2/TRBV6-3	.	TRBJ1-5	15	.	TGTGCCAGCAGTTACGTGGGGGCGGGCAATCAGCCCCAGCATTTT	CASSYVGAGNQPQHF
TRBV7-9	TRBD2	TRBJ2-7	18	.	TGTGCCAGCAGATTAACCCACGGGGAGGGTGGCTCCTACAATGAGCAGTACTTC	CASRLTHGEGGSYNEQYF
TRBV7-9	TRBD2	TRBJ2-5	16	.	TGTGCCAGCAGCTTAGTCACTAGCGGGGCCCGGGAGACCCAGTACTTC	CASSLVTSGARETQYF
TRBV7-2	.	TRBJ1-5	13	few	TGTGCCAGCAGCCCGAACAAAAATCAGCCCCAGCATTTT	CASSPNKNQPQHF
TRBV20-1	.	TRBJ1-2	11	.	TGCAGTGCTAGACCCGTGAGTGGTTACACCTTC	CSARPVSGYTF
TRBV3-1	.	TRBJ2-3	16	.	TGTGCCAGCAGCCCCCAGGGCCTGGGGGAAGCAGAGACGCAGTATTTT	CASSPQGLGEAETQYF
TRBV20-1	.	TRBJ2-5	13	few	TGCAGTGCCGTTTCTTCCACCCAAGAGACCCAGTACTTC	CSAVSSTQETQYF
TRBV3-1	.	TRBJ2-7	14	.	TGTGCCAGCAGCAAAAAAGGGGCAGGGGACGAGCAGTACTTC	CASSKKGAGDEQYF
TRBV27	.	TRBJ1-4	13	few	TGTGCCAGCAGTTTGAGGGAGAATGAAAAACTGTTTTTT	CASSLRENEKLFF
TRBV12-3/TRBV12-4	TRBD1	TRBJ2-1	15	few	TGTGCCAGCGCCTATTGGGACAGGGGGCTCGGTGAGCAGTTCTTC	CASAYWDRGLGEQFF
TRBV11-3	.	TRBJ1-1	15	.	TGTGCCAGCAGCTTACGGGGGGCTACGGACACTGAAGCTTTCTTT	CASSLRGATDTEAFF
TRBV29-1	TRBD1	TRBJ2-7	13	many	TGCAGCGCCGGGACAGGGAGTACCCACGAGCAGTACTTC	CSAGTGSTHEQYF
TRBV20-1	.	TRBJ1-4	16	.	TGCAGTGCTAGACGACGGACTGGGGCGGCTGATGAAAAACTGTTTTTT	CSARRRTGAADEKLFF
TRBV6-5	.	TRBJ2-6	16	.	TGTGCCAGCAGTTACTCGATAAGCTCTGGGGCCAACGTCCTGACTTTC	CASSYSISSGANVLTF
TRBV18	.	TRBJ2-2	13	.	TGTGCCAGCCTCGTATGGGGCACCGGGGAGCTGTTTTTT	CASLVWGTGELFF